This TCR beta chain was sequenced for a study of blood T cell repertoires in COVID-19. Turning to the study itself: Italy, Spain and the United States were the sources of the convalescent and acute COVID-19 samples. PBMCs, B-cell-depleted T cells, or T cells were the source of the cDNA or gDNA that made up the material.

Authors' processing steps: Quantification of nucleated cells was approximated via reference gene primer amplification. Sequenced by immunoSEQ multiplex PCR; TCRdb stores in-frame clones only, minus some. The DNA gave D and trimming, while V, J and clone size come from that table. Counted here are some 220,000 clones, less than 90% occurring once; the ten biggest clones make up about a sixth. The CDR3 runs to 16 residues. Per germline, CDR1 SGHTA and CDR2 FQGNSA. V dropped 2 bases and J dropped 0 bases, with 10 bases sitting between them. This receptor was obtained from a woman older than 75 with active or convalescent COVID-19. The rearrangement joins TRBV7-2 to TRBJ1-4; possibly TRBD1 for D (6 bases). The sample consisted of peripheral blood. Here the CDR3 DNA reads TGTGCCAGCAGCTTAAGGCAGGGGACAACTAATGAAAAACTGTTTTTT. This translates into CASSLRQGTTNEKLFF. The whole variable domain, remainder taken from reference TRBV7-2 and TRBJ1-4, is GAGVSQSPSNKVTEKGKDVELRCDPISGHTALYWYRQSLGQGLEFLIYFQGNSAPDKSGLPSDRFSAERTGGSVSTLTIQRTQQEDSAVYLCASSLRQGTTNEKLFFGSGTQLSVL.